This TCR beta chain comes out of a study of sequential checkpoint blockade in melanoma. This clone is deemed medium-sized. Regarding treatment: randomized to nivolumab then ipilimumab (arm A) or the reverse (arm B). Repertoires were generated with immunoSEQ multiplex PCR, while TCRdb's copy carries only in-frame clones and drops some. Here the sample spans 3,000 to 4,000 clones, under 20% being singletons. Germline CDR1 is SGDLS and CDR2 is YYNGEE. The CDR3 is 15 amino acids. V was shortened by 5 bases and J by 4 bases, with 16 bases between the two germline ends. Here the sequenced sample was tumor tissue (inferred from file names), taken from a patient given nivolumab and ipilimumab in sequence. The sequence derives from a human donor with melanoma. The J gene is TRBJ2-1, the V gene TRBV9; possible D gene TRBD2, 5 bases. CDR3 loop: CASSVDSTGYNEQFF. The CDR3 region has the DNA TGTGCCAGCAGTGTGGATTCTACGGGATACAATGAGCAGTTCTTC. The complete variable domain, with remaining parts taken from reference TRBV9 and TRBJ2-1, reads DSGVTQTPKHLITATGQRVTLRCSPRSGDLSVYWYQQSLDQGLQFLIQYYNGEERAKGNILERFSAQQFPDLHSELNLSSLELGDSALYFCASSVDSTGYNEQFFGPGTRLTVL.